The next 32 T cell receptor beta chains were all read from a single sample in a study of control samples from healthy donors and cancer patients. The repertoire was sequenced with immunoSEQ multiplex PCR; TCRdb's copy has only in-frame clones and lacks some. The sample consists of about 96,000 clones, 80% to 95% of them appearing once. Sequencing was done on a sample of blood. These receptors all stem from a young man in good health.

This rearrangement joins TRBV27 to TRBJ1-2; D is uncertain. With 6 bases removed from V and 4 bases from J, the gap between germline ends came to 9 bases. The CDR3 consists of 12 residues. Germline CDR1 MNHEY, CDR2 SMNVEV (reference sequence). The chain's CDR3 is CASRGLGYGYTF. The CDR3 coding sequence is TGTGCCAGCAGGGGCTTGGGCTATGGCTACACCTTC.

This clone was seen only once. This chain uses TRBV6-2 or TRBV6-3 with TRBJ1-5, with no clear D. This CDR3 has 14 amino acids. Germline V gene sequence: CDR1 MNHEY, CDR2 SVGEGT. Between the trimmed V and J ends, which lost 5 bases and 4 bases, there was a span of 12 bases. This CDR3 is CASSTTLQNQPQHF. For the CDR3, the DNA is TGTGCCAGCAGTACGACCCTGCAGAATCAGCCCCAGCATTTT.

This sequence joins TRBV19 and TRBJ2-7; 10 nucleotides agree with TRBD1. Trimming removed 4 bases from V and 3 bases from J; junction bases left unmatched: 12. CDR1 is LNHDA, CDR2 SQIVND, per germline (reference sequence). The CDR3 has 17 amino acids. The CDR3 coding sequence is TGTGCCAGTAGTAAGAGAGCCGGGACAGGGGTCTACTACGAGCAGTACTTC. Translating it yields CASSKRAGTGVYYEQYF.

The chain carries TRBV18 and TRBJ1-2; D remains ambiguous. Germline lookup yields CDR1 KGHSH and CDR2 LQKENI. The CDR3 is 13 residues long. V was clipped by 6 bases and J by 1 base, with 9 bases between them. CDR3 coding DNA: TGTGCCAGCTCGGCAGATTTTAACTATGGCTACACCTTC. Translating gives CASSADFNYGYTF.

This chain uses TRBV4-1 with TRBJ1-4; no clear D. Germline V CDR1 and CDR2: MGHRA, YSYEKL. V gave up 2 bases and J gave up 6 bases, with 10 bases separating them. CDR3 length: 14 amino acids. CDR3 coding DNA: TGCGCCAGCAGCCAATCGCCCCGTGATGAAAAACTGTTTTTT. It is translated as CASSQSPRDEKLFF.

The chain joins TRBV11-2 to TRBJ2-7; D unclear. The CDR3 runs 17 residues. Trimming stripped 1 base from V and 2 bases from J, with 18 bases between. The germline gives CDR1 SGHAT, CDR2 FQNNGV. The CDR3 loop reads CASSLVQSLWVTYEQYF. Here the CDR3 DNA reads TGTGCCAGCAGCTTAGTTCAATCTCTGTGGGTCACCTACGAGCAGTACTTC.

This clone occurred once. The chain recombines TRBV4-2 with TRBJ1-3; D remains ambiguous. V lost 1 base and J lost 0, with 13 bases in between. CDR3 length: 17 residues. Germline V gene data show CDR1 as LGHNA and CDR2 as YNFKEQ. Here the CDR3 reads CASSQADNTFSGNTIYF. DNA for the CDR3: TGTGCCAGCAGCCAAGCCGACAACACCTTCTCTGGAAACACCATATATTTT.

V gene TRBV4-1 combines with J gene TRBJ1-5, with unresolved D. The CDR3 runs to 13 residues. Trimming removed 6 bases at V and 9 bases at J, with 15 bases between. The germline V gene encodes CDR1 MGHRA and CDR2 YSYEKL. The CDR3 nucleotides are TGCGCCAGCAGACTGGACCTCCTAGGGCCCCAGCATTTT. Translation gives CASRLDLLGPQHF.

The rearrangement uses TRBV5-1 and TRBJ2-6; possibly TRBD2 for D (5 bases). Trimming took off 3 bases at V and 0 bases at J, with 13 bases between the two ends. This CDR3 is 17 amino acids long. Per germline, CDR1 SGHRS and CDR2 YFSETQ. The CDR3 region has the DNA TGCGCCAGCAGCTATGGGAGCGGCAGCTCTGGGGCCAACGTCCTGACTTTC. This codes for CASSYGSGSSGANVLTF.

The gene calls are TRBV5-1 and TRBJ2-7, with 10 bases identical to TRBD1. CDR3 length equals 14 residues. Per the germline V gene, CDR1 is SGHRS and CDR2 is YFSETQ. With 0 bases clipped from V and 6 bases from J, the junction kept 3 bases outside the gene matches. The chain's CDR3 is CASSLVDRGVEQYF. CDR3 in DNA: TGCGCCAGCAGCTTGGTGGACAGGGGGGTCGAGCAGTACTTC. Combining the CDR3 with reference TRBV5-1 and TRBJ2-7 gives the whole variable domain KAGVTQTPRYLIKTRGQQVTLSCSPISGHRSVSWYQQTPGQGLQFLFEYFSETQRNKGNFPGRFSGRQFSNSRSEMNVSTLELGDSALYLCASSLVDRGVEQYFGPGTRLTVT.

This chain joins TRBV7-2 and TRBJ1-6; possible D gene TRBD1, 5 bases. Trimming took off 2 bases at V and 5 bases at J, with 22 bases between the two ends. CDR1 SGHTA and CDR2 FQGNSA come from the germline V gene. This CDR3 contains 19 residues. The CDR3 coding sequence is TGTGCCAGCAGCTTAACTATTGGGGCTTTCACGATAAATAATTCACCCCTCCACTTT. This codes for CASSLTIGAFTINNSPLHF. Together with reference TRBV7-2 and TRBJ1-6, the CDR3 gives the full variable domain: GAGVSQSPSNKVTEKGKDVELRCDPISGHTALYWYRQSLGQGLEFLIYFQGNSAPDKSGLPSDRFSAERTGGSVSTLTIQRTQQEDSAVYLCASSLTIGAFTINNSPLHFGNGTRLTVT.

This clone was picked up a small number of times. Other DNA variants within this sample encode the same CDR3. V gene TRBV7-2 combines with J gene TRBJ2-5, with TRBD2 as a possible D gene (6 bases). The CDR3 has 13 residues. The ends were cut back, 2 bases at V and 4 bases at J, with 8 bases in the middle. Germline V gene data show CDR1 as SGHTA and CDR2 as FQGNSA. The CDR3 region is CASSLSGGETQYF. The CDR3 region has the DNA TGTGCCAGCAGCTTATCCGGGGGAGAGACCCAGTACTTC.

This chain links TRBV27 with TRBJ1-1; a weak D match, TRBD1 (6 bases). The CDR3 has 13 amino acids. Germline V gene data show CDR1 as MNHEY and CDR2 as SMNVEV (reference sequence). V shed 5 bases and J shed 10 bases, with 17 bases lying between them. The CDR3 DNA follows: TGTGCCAGCAGTCCGTGGGGGGCCCGGGGAGCTTTCTTT. Translating gives CASSPWGARGAFF.

The CDR3 coding sequence is TGTGCCAGTAGTATTTTAGAGAGTCAGCCCCAGCATTTT. Protein sequence: CASSILESQPQHF. This sequence joins TRBV19 and TRBJ1-5; D is ambiguous. Germline-derived CDR1 and CDR2 are LNHDA and SQIVND (reference sequence). The V and J ends lost 3 bases and 6 bases respectively, with 9 bases between them. The CDR3 runs to 13 residues.

V usage is TRBV4-1 and J usage is TRBJ2-7; D unclear. This CDR3 contains 13 residues. V gave up 0 bases and J gave up 6 bases, with 9 bases separating them. The germline V gene encodes CDR1 MGHRA and CDR2 YSYEKL. DNA of the CDR3: TGCGCCAGCAGCCAAGATCTGATGAGCGAGCAGTACTTC. It codes for CASSQDLMSEQYF.

This chain uses TRBV5-6 with TRBJ2-7; 8 bases are shared with TRBD1. The junction had 1 base not matched to a gene; V was cut back by 3 bases and J by 2 bases. The CDR3 contains 13 residues. CDR1 is SGHDT and CDR2 is YYEEEE in the germline V gene. CDR3 region: CASSSQGAYEQYF. The CDR3 DNA reads as TGTGCCAGCAGCTCACAGGGGGCCTACGAGCAGTACTTC. Full variable domain (outside the CDR3, taken from reference TRBV5-6 and TRBJ2-7): DAGVTQSPTHLIKTRGQQVTLRCSPKSGHDTVSWYQQALGQGPQFIFQYYEEEERQRGNFPDRFSGHQFPNYSSELNVNALLLGDSALYLCASSSQGAYEQYFGPGTRLTVT.

J is TRBJ2-1 and V is TRBV4-1, with D unclear. This CDR3 spans 15 amino acids. From germline, CDR1 is MGHRA and CDR2 YSYEKL. The germline V and J ends were trimmed by 1 base and 4 bases, with 11 bases remaining between them. CDR3 DNA sequence: TGCGCCAGCAGCCAAGTCCCCCCGGCGTACAATGAGCAGTTCTTC. This codes for CASSQVPPAYNEQFF.

The chain is built from TRBV7-9 and TRBJ2-7; 8 bases align to TRBD2. Trimming cost V 3 bases and J 5 bases; bases outside gene matches: 6. The CDR3 loop spans 14 amino acids. Germline-derived CDR1 and CDR2 are SEHNR and FQNEAQ (reference sequence). CDR3 sequence (DNA): TGTGCCAGCAGCTTCCTGGGACTAGATGACGAGCAGTACTTC. It specifies CASSFLGLDDEQYF.

The chain links TRBV5-4 to TRBJ2-1; TRBD2 might be the D (7 bases). CDR3 length equals 16 residues. Trimming cost V 3 bases and J 6 bases, with 19 bases left between them. Germline lookup yields CDR1 SGHNT and CDR2 YYREEE (reference sequence). CDR3 protein: CASSSAPRGGGNEQFF. In nucleotides, the CDR3 is TGTGCCAGCAGCTCAGCCCCCCGAGGGGGGGGCAATGAGCAGTTCTTC.

This chain joins TRBV27 and TRBJ2-3; 8 bases are shared with TRBD2. Germline V gene lookup returns CDR1 MNHEY and CDR2 SMNVEV (reference sequence). After removal of 2 bases from V and 10 bases from J, the junction contained 5 bases not matched to a gene. The CDR3 runs 13 residues. CDR3 bases: TGTGCCAGCAGTTTACTAGCGGGTTCGGCGCAGTATTTT. Protein sequence: CASSLLAGSAQYF.

The rearrangement uses TRBV7-9 and TRBJ1-4, with D maybe TRBD1 (6 bases). The CDR3 sequence is 13 residues long. The ends were cut back, 5 bases at V and 7 bases at J, with 11 bases in the middle. Germline CDR1 is SEHNR and CDR2 is FQNEAQ (reference sequence). CDR3 DNA sequence: TGTGCCAGCAGCCGGGGGACATTTGAAAAACTGTTTTTT. This sequence encodes CASSRGTFEKLFF.

The CDR3 protein is CASSLHNTEDQPQHF. The CDR3 bases are TGTGCCAGTAGTCTACATAATACTGAGGATCAGCCCCAGCATTTT. The gene calls are TRBV19 and TRBJ1-5; D gene uncertain. Germline CDR1 reads LNHDA; CDR2 reads SQIVND (reference sequence). The CDR3 has 15 amino acids. The V end was cut by 5 bases, the J end by 5 bases, with 16 bases between.

The chain combines TRBV7-8 with TRBJ2-3; D unresolved. CDR1 and CDR2 (germline): SGHVS, FQNEAQ. The CDR3 length is 16 residues. Trimming removed 0 bases from V and 1 base from J, with 11 bases in between. CDR3 loop: CASSLAVGPRTDTQYF. The CDR3 region has the DNA TGTGCCAGCAGCTTAGCTGTAGGCCCACGCACAGATACGCAGTATTTT.

This chain joins TRBV7-9 and TRBJ2-7; a possible D gene is TRBD2 (5 bases). Germline CDR1 reads SEHNR; CDR2 reads FQNEAQ (reference sequence). The CDR3 has 13 amino acids. V was pared by 5 bases and J by 5 bases, with 13 bases between. The CDR3 spells CASSLNGVHEQYF. CDR3 in DNA: TGTGCCAGCAGCCTGAACGGGGTCCACGAGCAGTACTTC.

The chain employs TRBV18 and TRBJ1-3; the D is unclear. Germline lookup yields CDR1 KGHSH and CDR2 LQKENI. Trimming removed 4 bases from V and 4 bases from J, with 8 bases in between. The CDR3 totals 13 residues. DNA for the CDR3: TGTGCCAGCTCACAGGGTTCAGGAAACACCATATATTTT. Translated: CASSQGSGNTIYF.

J is TRBJ2-7 and V is TRBV18; 10 bases align to TRBD1. CDR3 size: 14 residues. J gave up 7 bases and V 2 bases, and 5 bases lay outside the gene matches. CDR1 and CDR2 from the germline V gene are KGHSH and LQKENI. The CDR3 loop reads CASSPGTGEREQYF. CDR3 in DNA: TGTGCCAGCTCACCAGGGACAGGGGAGAGGGAGCAGTACTTC.

V and J are TRBV12-3 or TRBV12-4 and TRBJ2-2; possibly TRBD2 for D (5 bases). V was cut by 3 bases and J by 8 bases, with 10 bases left in between. The CDR3 consists of 13 residues. The CDR3 sequence is CASSFGRVGELFF. The CDR3 DNA follows: TGTGCCAGCAGTTTTGGGCGGGTTGGGGAGCTGTTTTTT.

V usage is TRBV2 and J usage is TRBJ2-6; D remains unclear. Germline CDR1 and CDR2: SNHLY and FYNNEI. The V gene lost 3 bases and the J gene lost 0 bases, with 6 bases spanning the gap. This CDR3 is 15 amino acids long. Here the CDR3 reads CASSDPSSGANVLTF. Written as DNA, the CDR3 is TGTGCCAGCAGTGACCCAAGCTCTGGGGCCAACGTCCTGACTTTC.

The chain uses TRBV20-1 and TRBJ1-5, with TRBD1 as a possible D gene (6 bases). Germline V lookup: CDR1 DFQATT, CDR2 SNEGSKA (reference sequence). This CDR3 spans 24 amino acids. V lost 3 bases, J lost 2 bases, and 41 bases lay in between. The CDR3 sequence is CSASSSCVLVRWSTGGEGNQPQHF. Written as DNA, the CDR3 is TGCAGTGCTAGTTCGAGTTGCGTGCTAGTTCGATGGTCGACGGGGGGCGAAGGCAATCAGCCCCAGCATTTT.

The chain links TRBV27 to TRBJ1-1, with TRBD1 matching 10 bases. The V gene end was trimmed by 0 bases and the J gene end by 9 bases; junction bases not matched to a gene: 7. This CDR3 spans 15 amino acids. Germline CDR1 reads MNHEY; CDR2 reads SMNVEV (reference sequence). The CDR3 DNA reads as TGTGCCAGCAGTTTATCCGGGGACAGGGGTTTCAAAGCTTTCTTT. It yields the protein CASSLSGDRGFKAFF.

The J gene is TRBJ1-1, the V gene TRBV30; 10 nucleotides match TRBD1. CDR1 and CDR2 (germline): GTSNPN, SVGIG (reference sequence). There are 15 residues in the CDR3. Trimming removed 0 bases from V and 7 bases from J; junction bases left unmatched: 8. For the CDR3, the DNA is TGTGCCTGGAGTGTACTCGGGACAGGGGTCGGTGAAGCTTTCTTT. This translates into CAWSVLGTGVGEAFF.

The chain uses TRBV19 and TRBJ1-1; D remains unclear. V was cut by 3 bases and J by 4 bases, with 18 bases left in between. CDR1 LNHDA and CDR2 SQIVND come from the germline V gene (reference sequence). This CDR3 has 16 amino acids. The CDR3 spells CASSILLGRILTEAFF. Here the CDR3 DNA reads TGTGCCAGTAGTATCCTGTTGGGGAGGATTCTCACTGAAGCTTTCTTT.